This T cell receptor (beta chain) was captured in a study of T cell responses to AZD1222 COVID-19 vaccine. Here immunoSEQ multiplex PCR was the method, and the copy in TCRdb shows in-frame clones only, minus some. The sample lists 95,000 to 150,000 clones, 85% to 90% occurring once. V lost 0 bases and J 2 bases, leaving 11 bases between the germline ends. CDR1 and CDR2 (germline): LGHNA, YSLEER. The CDR3 covers 16 residues. The V gene is TRBV4-3, the J gene TRBJ1-3; no clear D gene. The source of this sequence is an adult in good health. The sample here was peripheral blood, taken on day 0 of AZD1222 vaccination. DNA of the CDR3: TGCGCCAGCAGCCAAGATTCGGGCACCACTGGAAACACCATATATTTT. Amino acids: CASSQDSGTTGNTIYF.